The next 23 T cell receptor beta chains were all read from a single sample in a study of blood T cell repertoires in COVID-19. Data came from immunoSEQ multiplex PCR; TCRdb stores just in-frame clones and leaves some out. The sample yields about 230,000 clones, approximately 90% seen once. The sequencing input was PBMCs or T cells enriched from blood (not recorded which). The receptors originated from a man aged 18-30 years who had recovered from COVID-19.

The gene calls are TRBV28 and TRBJ2-3, with a possible D match to TRBD2 (5 bases). The germline V gene has CDR1 MDHEN and CDR2 SYDVKM. The CDR3 is made up of 14 amino acids. V dropped 4 bases and J dropped 4 bases, with 12 bases sitting between them. CDR3 DNA sequence: TGTGCCAGCAGTTCTCGGACTGGCGCAGATACGCAGTATTTT. This encodes CASSSRTGADTQYF. Using reference TRBV28 and TRBJ2-3 for the parts outside the CDR3, the full variable domain is DVKVTQSSRYLVKRTGEKVFLECVQDMDHENMFWYRQDPGLGLRLIYFSYDVKMKEKGDIPEGYSVSREKKERFSLILESASTNQTSMYLCASSSRTGADTQYFGPGTRLTVL.

The rearrangement uses TRBV10-2 and TRBJ2-1; weak D call: TRBD2 (7 bases). CDR3 length: 15 residues. Germline V CDR1 and CDR2: WSHSY, SAAADI. The V and J ends lost 4 bases and 8 bases respectively, with 18 bases between them. The CDR3 nucleotides are TGCGCCAGCAGTGGGAGGGGAGGGGGGTTGGATGAGCAGTTCTTC. Amino acid sequence: CASSGRGGGLDEQFF.

CDR3 sequence: CASSPPLAANTGELFF. CDR3 DNA: TGTGCCAGCTCACCACCGCTAGCGGCTAACACCGGGGAGCTGTTTTTT. The V and J genes are TRBV18 and TRBJ2-2, with 7 bases lining up with TRBD2. J lost 2 bases, V lost 0 bases, and 3 bases had no gene match. This CDR3 spans 16 amino acids. Germline lookup yields CDR1 KGHSH and CDR2 LQKENI.

V usage is TRBV6-5 and J usage is TRBJ2-3; 7 nucleotides align to TRBD2. The germline gives CDR1 MNHEY, CDR2 SVGAGI. The CDR3 loop spans 15 amino acids. The ends lost 5 bases at V and 0 bases at J; junction bases unmatched: 5. The CDR3 sequence: CASSRTRVSTDTQYF. The DNA of the CDR3 is TGTGCCAGCAGTCGGACTAGAGTCAGCACAGATACGCAGTATTTT.

The chain carries TRBV7-2 and TRBJ2-1, with TRBD2 matching 15 bases. The CDR3 covers 15 residues. Germline V CDR1 and CDR2: SGHTA, FQGNSA. Unmatched junction bases numbered 5, after V lost 6 bases and J lost 8 bases. The CDR3 DNA reads as TGTGCCAGCAGTCGTGGACTAGCGGGGGGGGATGAGCAGTTCTTC. It is translated as CASSRGLAGGDEQFF.

The gene calls are TRBV5-8 and TRBJ2-5; TRBD2 might be the D (6 bases). V was pared by 7 bases and J by 0 bases, with 16 bases between. Germline V lookup: CDR1 SGHTS, CDR2 YDEGEE. The CDR3 has 15 amino acids. The CDR3 DNA sequence: TGTGCCAGCTCTAATGGGGGGAGATACCAAGAGACCCAGTACTTC. This translates into CASSNGGRYQETQYF.

The CDR3 DNA is TGTGCCAGCAGCTCCGGACAGCCAAATGGCTACACCTTC. This encodes CASSSGQPNGYTF. The genes are TRBV9 and TRBJ1-2; perhaps TRBD1 as D (6 bases). Germline assignment: CDR1 SGDLS and CDR2 YYNGEE. With 4 bases removed from V and 6 bases from J, the gap between germline ends came to 13 bases. The CDR3 is made up of 13 amino acids.

The DNA for the CDR3 is TGTGCCAGTAGTTCAGCGGGCTACGAGCAGTACTTC. It specifies CASSSAGYEQYF. The chain uses TRBV19 and TRBJ2-7; tentative D call: TRBD2 (6 bases). Germline loops: CDR1 LNHDA, CDR2 SQIVND (reference sequence). Trimming removed 5 bases from V and 3 bases from J, with 8 bases in between. This CDR3 comprises 12 residues. The full variable domain, its missing parts supplied by reference TRBV19 and TRBJ2-7, is DGGITQSPKYLFRKEGQNVTLSCEQNLNHDAMYWYRQDPGQGLRLIYYSQIVNDFQKGDIAEGYSVSREKKESFPLTVTSAQKNPTAFYLCASSSAGYEQYFGPGTRLTVT.

As DNA, the CDR3 is TGTGCCAGCAGCTTAGCGGTCACAACCACTGAAGCTTTCTTT. Its protein product is CASSLAVTTTEAFF. The rearrangement joins TRBV7-9 to TRBJ1-1; D not certain. This CDR3 has 14 residues. V was trimmed by 0 bases and J by 4 bases, leaving 9 bases between them. From germline, CDR1 is SEHNR and CDR2 FQNEAQ (reference sequence).

The chain employs TRBV6-5 and TRBJ1-1; 7 bases are shared with TRBD1. Per the germline V gene, CDR1 is MNHEY and CDR2 is SVGAGI. The junction had 12 bases not matched to a gene; V was cut back by 5 bases and J by 6 bases. The CDR3 length is 15 residues. CDR3 protein: CASSPSRGRLSEAFF. The CDR3 DNA is TGTGCCAGCAGTCCCTCGAGGGGGCGGCTTTCTGAAGCTTTCTTT.

This sequence joins TRBV28 and TRBJ1-1; D may be TRBD1 (5 bases). V shed 7 bases and J shed 2 bases, with 17 bases lying between them. Germline V gives CDR1 MDHEN, CDR2 SYDVKM. The CDR3 has 15 amino acids. The CDR3 here is CASTPGGGANTEAFF. In nucleotides, the CDR3 is TGTGCCAGCACCCCGGGGGGAGGGGCCAACACTGAAGCTTTCTTT.

V is TRBV30 and J is TRBJ1-2, with a possible D match to TRBD1 (6 bases). V was trimmed by 0 bases and J by 7 bases, leaving 12 bases between them. Germline assignment: CDR1 GTSNPN and CDR2 SVGIG (reference sequence). The CDR3 extends over 13 amino acids. This CDR3 is CAWSVGAGAGYTF. In DNA, the CDR3 is TGTGCCTGGAGTGTTGGCGCAGGGGCTGGCTACACCTTC.

CDR3 loop: CASSLEGLAMTDTQYF. The CDR3, as DNA: TGCGCCAGCAGCTTGGAGGGACTAGCTATGACAGATACGCAGTATTTT. This chain joins TRBV5-1 and TRBJ2-3; TRBD2 matches at 9 bases. Per the germline V gene, CDR1 is SGHRS and CDR2 is YFSETQ. The trim removed 0 bases at V and 3 bases at J, leaving 5 bases unmatched. The CDR3 has 16 residues.

This chain joins TRBV13 and TRBJ1-2; 7 nucleotides align to TRBD1. The V and J ends lost 4 bases and 3 bases, in that order; junction bases with no gene match: 2. The CDR3 runs to 13 residues. CDR1 and CDR2 (germline): PRHDT, FYEKMQ (reference sequence). The CDR3 DNA sequence: TGTGCCAGCAGCTCCGGGACAGACTATGGCTACACCTTC. It yields the protein CASSSGTDYGYTF.

V and J are TRBV11-2 and TRBJ2-7, with TRBD2 matching over 7 bases. Unmatched junction bases numbered 10, after V lost 5 bases and J lost 6 bases. The CDR3 is 14 amino acids. Germline V gives CDR1 SGHAT, CDR2 FQNNGV. In nucleotides, the CDR3 is TGTGCCAGCAGCCCCAGGCCAGGCGGGGGCGAGCAGTACTTC. This codes for CASSPRPGGGEQYF.

The chain combines TRBV5-1 with TRBJ2-7, with D tentatively TRBD1 (7 bases). There are 13 residues in the CDR3. Germline lookup yields CDR1 SGHRS and CDR2 YFSETQ. V shed 2 bases and J shed 7 bases, with 13 bases lying between them. The CDR3, as DNA: TGCGCCAGCAGCTTTACCGCAGGGGGGGAGCAGTACTTC. Translation: CASSFTAGGEQYF.

The rearrangement links TRBV27 to TRBJ1-6; D is unresolved. Trimming shortened V by 5 bases and J by 9 bases, and 14 bases separated the two germline ends. The CDR3 sequence is 14 residues long. Germline assignment: CDR1 MNHEY and CDR2 SMNVEV (reference sequence). DNA for the CDR3: TGTGCCAGCAGTCCCGGGAGTGGAAGTTCACCCCTCCACTTT. Protein sequence: CASSPGSGSSPLHF.

The chain employs TRBV27 and TRBJ2-1; 8 nucleotides line up with TRBD1. Germline values: CDR1 MNHEY, CDR2 SMNVEV (reference sequence). V lost 10 bases and J lost 0; bases outside the gene matches: 5. The CDR3 loop spans 14 amino acids. The CDR3 DNA follows: TGTGCCACACGACAGGGGAACTCCTACAATGAGCAGTTCTTC. Amino acids: CATRQGNSYNEQFF.

The chain combines TRBV2 with TRBJ1-5, with TRBD1 matching over 9 bases. From germline, CDR1 is SNHLY and CDR2 FYNNEI. Trimming removed 4 bases from V and 1 base from J; junction bases left unmatched: 2. This CDR3 is 15 amino acids long. The CDR3 DNA follows: TGTGCCAGCAGTGGACAGGGGGTAAGCAATCAGCCCCAGCATTTT. The encoded protein is CASSGQGVSNQPQHF.

The J gene is TRBJ2-1, the V gene TRBV7-3; TRBD2 matches at 9 bases. The CDR3 sequence is 15 residues long. CDR1 and CDR2 from the germline V gene are SGHTA and FQGTGA. The V gene end was trimmed by 4 bases and the J gene end by 4 bases; junction bases not matched to a gene: 5. The CDR3 DNA sequence: TGTGCCAGCAGCTCCTTAGCGGGAGAGTACAATGAGCAGTTCTTC. It specifies CASSSLAGEYNEQFF.

The rearrangement links TRBV12-3 or TRBV12-4 to TRBJ1-5; 7 positions match TRBD1. The CDR3 totals 13 residues. The ends lost 6 bases at V and 3 bases at J; junction bases unmatched: 2. The CDR3 sequence: CASRGTVNQPQHF. CDR3 in DNA: TGTGCCAGCAGGGGGACAGTCAATCAGCCCCAGCATTTT.

The chain combines TRBV7-2 with TRBJ2-3; tentatively, D is TRBD2 (6 bases). This CDR3 region has 14 residues. CDR1 and CDR2 (germline): SGHTA, FQGNSA. Trimming cost V 7 bases and J 3 bases, with 14 bases left between them. CDR3 nucleotides: TGTGCCAGCAACAGGAGGGCCTTGACAGATACGCAGTATTTT. Translation gives CASNRRALTDTQYF.

This sequence joins TRBV25-1 and TRBJ1-1, with D hard to call. This CDR3 is 12 amino acids long. Trimming stripped 7 bases from V and 4 bases from J, with 10 bases between. Germline-derived CDR1 and CDR2 are MGHDK and SYGVNS. The CDR3 sequence is CASTEGSTEAFF. In nucleotides, the CDR3 is TGTGCCAGCACCGAGGGAAGCACTGAAGCTTTCTTT.